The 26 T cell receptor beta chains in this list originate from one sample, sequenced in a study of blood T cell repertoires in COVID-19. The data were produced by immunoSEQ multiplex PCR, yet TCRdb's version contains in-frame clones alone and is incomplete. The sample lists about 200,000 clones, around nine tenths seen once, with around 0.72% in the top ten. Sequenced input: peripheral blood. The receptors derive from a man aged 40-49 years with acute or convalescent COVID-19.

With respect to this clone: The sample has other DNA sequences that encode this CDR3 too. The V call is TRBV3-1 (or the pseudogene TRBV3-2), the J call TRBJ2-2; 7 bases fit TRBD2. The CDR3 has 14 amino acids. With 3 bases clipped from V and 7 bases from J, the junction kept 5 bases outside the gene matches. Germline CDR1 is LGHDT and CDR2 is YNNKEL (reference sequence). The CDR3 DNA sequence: TGTGCCAGCAGCCAGGGCAGGGACTACGGGGAGCTGTTTTTT. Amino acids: CASSQGRDYGELFF.

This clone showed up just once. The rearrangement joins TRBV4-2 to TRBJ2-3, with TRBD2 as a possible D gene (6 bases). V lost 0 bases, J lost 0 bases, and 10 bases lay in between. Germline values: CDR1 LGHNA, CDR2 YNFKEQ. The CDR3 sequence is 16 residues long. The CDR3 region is CASSQELAASTDTQYF. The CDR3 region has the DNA TGTGCCAGCAGCCAAGAACTAGCAGCTAGCACAGATACGCAGTATTTT.

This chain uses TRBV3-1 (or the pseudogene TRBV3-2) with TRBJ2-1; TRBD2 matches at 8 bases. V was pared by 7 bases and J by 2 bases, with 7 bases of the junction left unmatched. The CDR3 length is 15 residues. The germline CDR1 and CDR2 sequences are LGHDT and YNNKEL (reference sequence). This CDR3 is CASTPISGAYNEQFF. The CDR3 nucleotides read TGTGCCAGCACACCGATTAGCGGGGCCTACAATGAGCAGTTCTTC.

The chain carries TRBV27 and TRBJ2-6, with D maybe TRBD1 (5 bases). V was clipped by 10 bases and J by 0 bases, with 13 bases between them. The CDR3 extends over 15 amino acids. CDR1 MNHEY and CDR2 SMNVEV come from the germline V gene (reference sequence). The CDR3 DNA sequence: TGTGCCACCCAGGGTCTGCACTCTGGGGCCAACGTCCTGACTTTC. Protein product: CATQGLHSGANVLTF.

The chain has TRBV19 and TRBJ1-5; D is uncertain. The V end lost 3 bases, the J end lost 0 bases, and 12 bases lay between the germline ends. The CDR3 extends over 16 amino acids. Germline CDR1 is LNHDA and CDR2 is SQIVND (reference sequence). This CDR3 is CASSIGENLSNQPQHF. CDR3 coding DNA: TGTGCCAGTAGTATCGGGGAGAACCTTAGCAATCAGCCCCAGCATTTT.

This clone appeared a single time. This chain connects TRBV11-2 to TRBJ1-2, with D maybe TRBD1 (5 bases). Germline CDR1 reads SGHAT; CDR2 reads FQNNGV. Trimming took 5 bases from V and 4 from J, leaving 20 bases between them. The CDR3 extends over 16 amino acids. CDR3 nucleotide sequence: TGTGCCAGCAGCCCATCCGGGGGGACTAGTGGCTATGGCTACACCTTC. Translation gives CASSPSGGTSGYGYTF.

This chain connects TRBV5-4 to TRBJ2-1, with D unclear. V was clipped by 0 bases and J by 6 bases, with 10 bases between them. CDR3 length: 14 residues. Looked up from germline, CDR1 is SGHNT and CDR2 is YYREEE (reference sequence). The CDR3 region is CASSLASIPNEQFF. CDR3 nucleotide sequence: TGTGCCAGCAGCTTGGCGTCTATCCCCAATGAGCAGTTCTTC.

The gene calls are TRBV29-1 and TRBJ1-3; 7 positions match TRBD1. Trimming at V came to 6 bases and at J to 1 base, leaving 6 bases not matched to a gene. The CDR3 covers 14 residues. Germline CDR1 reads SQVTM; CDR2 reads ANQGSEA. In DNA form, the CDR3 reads TGCAGCGTCCGGACAGGTCGATCTGGAAACACCATATATTTT. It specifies CSVRTGRSGNTIYF. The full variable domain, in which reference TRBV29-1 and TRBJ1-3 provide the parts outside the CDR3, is SAVISQKPSRDICQRGTSLTIQCQVDSQVTMMFWYRQQPGQSLTLIATANQGSEATYESGFVIDKFPISRPNLTFSTLTVSNMSPEDSSIYLCSVRTGRSGNTIYFGEGSWLTVV.

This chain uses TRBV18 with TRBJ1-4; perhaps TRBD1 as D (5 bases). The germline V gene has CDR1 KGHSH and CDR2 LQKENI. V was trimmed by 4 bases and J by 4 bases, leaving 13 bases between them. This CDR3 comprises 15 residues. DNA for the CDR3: TGTGCCAGCTCACTAGGCGGGACCGGTAATGAAAAACTGTTTTTT. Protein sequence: CASSLGGTGNEKLFF.

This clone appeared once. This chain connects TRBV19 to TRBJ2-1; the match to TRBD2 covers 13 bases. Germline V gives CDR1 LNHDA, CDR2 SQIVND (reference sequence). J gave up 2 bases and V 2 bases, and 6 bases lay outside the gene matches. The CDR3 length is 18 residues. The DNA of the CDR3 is TGTGCCAGTAGTATATCGGGACTAGCGGGGCAAACCTACAATGAGCAGTTCTTC. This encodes CASSISGLAGQTYNEQFF.

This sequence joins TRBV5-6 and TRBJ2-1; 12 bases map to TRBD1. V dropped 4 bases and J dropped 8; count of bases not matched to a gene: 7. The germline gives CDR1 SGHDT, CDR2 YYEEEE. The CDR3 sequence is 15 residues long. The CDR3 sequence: CASSDPGQGAYEQFF. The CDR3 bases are TGTGCCAGCAGCGACCCGGGACAGGGGGCCTATGAGCAGTTCTTC.

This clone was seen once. The CDR3 nucleotides read TGCGCCAGCGCCCATGGGACAGGGGAATACGAGCAGTACTTC. This codes for CASAHGTGEYEQYF. The chain uses TRBV4-1 and TRBJ2-7, with TRBD1 identical over 10 bases. V gave up 8 bases and J gave up 4 bases; unmatched junction bases: 8. The CDR3 is made up of 14 amino acids. Germline V gene data show CDR1 as MGHRA and CDR2 as YSYEKL.

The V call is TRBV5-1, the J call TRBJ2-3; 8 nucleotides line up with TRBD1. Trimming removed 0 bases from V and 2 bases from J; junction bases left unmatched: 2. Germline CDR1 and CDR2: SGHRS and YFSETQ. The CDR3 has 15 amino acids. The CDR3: CASSLGQGATDTQYF. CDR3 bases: TGCGCCAGCAGCTTGGGGCAGGGGGCCACAGATACGCAGTATTTT.

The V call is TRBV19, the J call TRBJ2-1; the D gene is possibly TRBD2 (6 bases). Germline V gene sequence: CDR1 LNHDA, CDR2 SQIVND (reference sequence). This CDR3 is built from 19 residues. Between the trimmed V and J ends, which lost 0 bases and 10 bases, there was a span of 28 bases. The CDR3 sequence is CASSIEPPYGAGAREEQFF. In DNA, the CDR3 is TGTGCCAGTAGTATAGAACCCCCCTACGGGGCGGGCGCGCGGGAAGAGCAGTTCTTC.

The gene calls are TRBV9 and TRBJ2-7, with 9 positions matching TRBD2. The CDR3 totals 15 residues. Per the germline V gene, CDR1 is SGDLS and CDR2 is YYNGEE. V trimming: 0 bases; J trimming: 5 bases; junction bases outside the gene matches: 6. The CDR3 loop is CASSVGSGGWDEQYF. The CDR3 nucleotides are TGTGCCAGCAGCGTAGGGAGCGGGGGGTGGGACGAGCAGTACTTC.

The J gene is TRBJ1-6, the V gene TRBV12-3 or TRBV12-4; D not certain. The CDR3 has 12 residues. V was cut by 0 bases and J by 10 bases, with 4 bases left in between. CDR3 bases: TGTGCCAGCAGTTTAGCCCGGTCACCCCTCCACTTT. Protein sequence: CASSLARSPLHF.

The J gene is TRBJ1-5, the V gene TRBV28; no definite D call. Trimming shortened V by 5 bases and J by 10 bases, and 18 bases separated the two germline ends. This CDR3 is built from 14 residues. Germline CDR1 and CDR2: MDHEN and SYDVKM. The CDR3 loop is CASSHAGMGNPQHF. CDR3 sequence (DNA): TGTGCCAGCAGTCACGCCGGGATGGGAAATCCCCAGCATTTT.

The CDR3 DNA follows: TGTGCCAGCAGCCAAGGGCCTAGCGGGGGGCAGGGTGAGCAGTTCTTC. Protein: CASSQGPSGGQGEQFF. The chain is built from TRBV3-1 (or the pseudogene TRBV3-2) and TRBJ2-1; TRBD2 aligns across 11 bases. V was pared by 1 base and J by 9 bases, with 8 bases of the junction left unmatched. Looked up from germline, CDR1 is LGHDT and CDR2 is YNNKEL (reference sequence). The CDR3 consists of 16 residues.

In nucleotides, the CDR3 is TGTGCCAGCAGGCTTGTCCGGGAGGCCTACGAGCAGTACTTC. Translating it yields CASRLVREAYEQYF. The chain links TRBV6-5 to TRBJ2-7, with 7 nucleotides matching TRBD2. The V and J ends lost 6 bases and 2 bases, in that order; junction bases with no gene match: 7. The germline CDR1 and CDR2 sequences are MNHEY and SVGAGI. This CDR3 spans 14 amino acids.

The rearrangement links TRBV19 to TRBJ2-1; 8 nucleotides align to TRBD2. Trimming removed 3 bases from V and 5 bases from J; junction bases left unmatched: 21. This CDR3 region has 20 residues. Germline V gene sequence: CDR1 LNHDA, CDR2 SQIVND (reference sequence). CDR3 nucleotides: TGTGCCAGTAGTATGTACCTGAGAGGCGGGGGGTTTACTCGGGACAATGAGCAGTTCTTC. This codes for CASSMYLRGGGFTRDNEQFF.

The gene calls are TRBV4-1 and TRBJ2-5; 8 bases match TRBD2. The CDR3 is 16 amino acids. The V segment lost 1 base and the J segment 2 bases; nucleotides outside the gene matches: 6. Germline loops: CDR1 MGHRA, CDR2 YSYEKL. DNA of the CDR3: TGCGCCAGCAGCCAAGGGAGTAGCGGGGATCAAGAGACCCAGTACTTC. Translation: CASSQGSSGDQETQYF.

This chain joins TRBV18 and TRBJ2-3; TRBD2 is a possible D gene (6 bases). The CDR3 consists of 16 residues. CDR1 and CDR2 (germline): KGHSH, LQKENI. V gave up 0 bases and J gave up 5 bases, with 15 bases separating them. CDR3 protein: CASSPPSWGGGDTQYF. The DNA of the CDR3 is TGTGCCAGCTCACCACCGAGTTGGGGAGGTGGAGATACGCAGTATTTT.

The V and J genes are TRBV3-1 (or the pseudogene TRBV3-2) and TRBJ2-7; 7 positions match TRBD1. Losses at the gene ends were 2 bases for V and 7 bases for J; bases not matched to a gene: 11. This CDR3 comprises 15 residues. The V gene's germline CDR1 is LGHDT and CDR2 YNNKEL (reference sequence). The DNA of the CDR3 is TGTGCCAGCAGCCAACGACAGGGTTGGATGCGGGAGCAGTACTTC. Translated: CASSQRQGWMREQYF.

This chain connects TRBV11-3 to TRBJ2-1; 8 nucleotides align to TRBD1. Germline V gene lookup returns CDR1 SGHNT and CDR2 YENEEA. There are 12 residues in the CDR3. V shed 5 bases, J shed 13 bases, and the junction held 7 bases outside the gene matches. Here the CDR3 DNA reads TGTGCCAGCAGCCGTGGGACAGGTGATCAGTTCTTC. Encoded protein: CASSRGTGDQFF.

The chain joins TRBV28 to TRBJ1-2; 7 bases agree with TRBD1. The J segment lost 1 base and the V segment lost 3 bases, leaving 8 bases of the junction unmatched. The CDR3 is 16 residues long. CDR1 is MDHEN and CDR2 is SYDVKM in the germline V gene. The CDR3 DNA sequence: TGTGCCAGCAGTTTCAACCGGGACAGTCTTAACTATGGCTACACCTTC. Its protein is CASSFNRDSLNYGYTF.

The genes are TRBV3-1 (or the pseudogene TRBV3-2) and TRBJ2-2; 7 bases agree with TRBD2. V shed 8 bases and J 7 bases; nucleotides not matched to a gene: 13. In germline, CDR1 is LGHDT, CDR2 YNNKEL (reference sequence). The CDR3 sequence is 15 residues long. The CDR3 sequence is CASLPSGTTNGELFF. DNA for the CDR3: TGTGCCAGCTTACCATCCGGGACTACGAACGGGGAGCTGTTTTTT.